The text below deals with one T cell receptor (beta chain). This specimen belongs to a study of monozygotic twins with inflammatory bowel disease. TCRdb reworked the 5' RACE reads into one entry per CDR3 protein, no DNA. Recorded here are approximately 400,000 distinct CDR3 sequences; the top ten clones represent 2% to 3%. Germline CDR1 and CDR2: MNHEY and SVGEGT. The CDR3 extends over 15 amino acids. Whole blood served as the source of total RNA, and no T cell sorting took place. V is TRBV6-2 or TRBV6-3 and J is TRBJ2-1. What was sequenced was blood. This receptor was taken from a human donor with ulcerative colitis or Crohn's disease, or a healthy co-twin of an affected twin (not recorded which). CDR3: CASSYAANFWNEQFF.